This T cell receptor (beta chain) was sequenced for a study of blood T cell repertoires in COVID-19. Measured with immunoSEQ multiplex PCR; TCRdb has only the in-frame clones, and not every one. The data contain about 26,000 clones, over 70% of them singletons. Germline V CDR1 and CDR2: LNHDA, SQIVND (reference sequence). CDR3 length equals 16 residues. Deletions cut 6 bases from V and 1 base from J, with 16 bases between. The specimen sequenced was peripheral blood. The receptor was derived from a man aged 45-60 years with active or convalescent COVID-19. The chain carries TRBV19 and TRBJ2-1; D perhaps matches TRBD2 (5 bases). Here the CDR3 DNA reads TGTGCCAGTAGACCCAATAGCGTTAGGTCCTACAATGAGCAGTTCTTC. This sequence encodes CASRPNSVRSYNEQFF.